This T cell receptor beta chain was identified in a study of T cell responses to AZD1222 COVID-19 vaccine. The protocol was immunoSEQ multiplex PCR, while the TCRdb copy is restricted to in-frame clones and leaves out a portion. Found here are about 100,000 clones, around 87% of them singletons; the top ten hold roughly 10%. This CDR3 contains 15 residues. J lost 8 bases, V lost 0 bases, and 6 bases had no gene match. Germline CDR1 SGDLS, CDR2 YYNGEE. V usage is TRBV9 and J usage is TRBJ1-4; 8 nucleotides align to TRBD1. Material: peripheral blood, obtained 28 days after the second AZD1222 dose. The clonotype comes from an adult who received the AZD1222 COVID-19 vaccine. This chain's CDR3 is CASSVGSGGVEKLFF. DNA of the CDR3: TGTGCCAGCAGCGTAGGGTCAGGGGGCGTGGAAAAACTGTTTTTT.